The 20 T cell receptor beta chains given below trace back to one sample, sequenced in a study of blood T cell repertoires in COVID-19. This table comes from immunoSEQ multiplex PCR, and its TCRdb copy is limited to in-frame clones, with some not included. This table has a few hundred thousand clones, 89% appearing once. Sequenced input: peripheral blood. The source is a middle-aged woman who had recovered from COVID-19.

J is TRBJ2-3 and V is TRBV5-1; no clear D gene. Trimming cost V 4 bases and J 2 bases, with 17 bases left between them. Germline CDR1 SGHRS, CDR2 YFSETQ. CDR3 length: 16 amino acids. CDR3: CASSTSSAAHTDTQYF. CDR3 coding DNA: TGCGCCAGCAGCACAAGCAGCGCAGCACACACAGATACGCAGTATTTT.

The chain links TRBV7-3 to TRBJ2-6; the match to TRBD1 covers 7 bases. The V and J ends lost 4 bases and 8 bases, in that order; junction bases with no gene match: 5. Germline V gene lookup returns CDR1 SGHTA and CDR2 FQGTGA. CDR3 length: 14 residues. The CDR3 reads CASSSGQQSNVLTF. The CDR3 DNA is TGTGCCAGCAGCTCGGGACAGCAATCCAACGTCCTGACTTTC.

The chain couples TRBV28 to TRBJ2-7; D is possibly TRBD1 (6 bases). The CDR3 has 13 amino acids. Germline V gene lookup returns CDR1 MDHEN and CDR2 SYDVKM. The ends were cut back, 6 bases at V and 3 bases at J, with 12 bases in the middle. Here the CDR3 reads CASRPTGRYEQYF. CDR3 DNA: TGTGCCAGCAGGCCGACAGGACGCTACGAGCAGTACTTC. Complete variable domain (other parts from reference TRBV28 and TRBJ2-7): DVKVTQSSRYLVKRTGEKVFLECVQDMDHENMFWYRQDPGLGLRLIYFSYDVKMKEKGDIPEGYSVSREKKERFSLILESASTNQTSMYLCASRPTGRYEQYFGPGTRLTVT.

This clone is a singleton in its sample. V and J are TRBV5-4 and TRBJ1-3, with D unclear. Per the germline V gene, CDR1 is SGHNT and CDR2 is YYREEE (reference sequence). The ends were cut back, 4 bases at V and 0 bases at J, with 20 bases in the middle. The CDR3 runs 18 residues. The CDR3 region is CASSVIQLRKSSGNTIYF. CDR3 nucleotide sequence: TGTGCCAGCAGCGTTATCCAATTGAGGAAGAGCTCTGGAAACACCATATATTTT.

The CDR3 protein is CASSLGPSSSYNEQFF. The CDR3, as DNA: TGTGCCAGCAGCTTGGGGCCTTCAAGCTCCTACAATGAGCAGTTCTTC. J is TRBJ2-1 and V is TRBV5-5, with D unclear. The V gene's germline CDR1 is SGHKS and CDR2 YYEKEE (reference sequence). This CDR3 comprises 16 residues. The germline V and J ends were trimmed by 0 bases and 0 bases, with 10 bases remaining between them.

The chain couples TRBV4-1 to TRBJ2-5, with TRBD1 matching 7 bases. CDR1 and CDR2 from the germline V gene are MGHRA and YSYEKL. This CDR3 is 16 amino acids long. J gave up 2 bases and V 2 bases, and 8 bases lay outside the gene matches. CDR3 DNA: TGCGCCAGCAGCCAACCCACCGGGACAGATCAAGAGACCCAGTACTTC. Its translation is CASSQPTGTDQETQYF.

This clone occurred once. The rearrangement joins TRBV25-1 to TRBJ1-1; D unclear. V lost 1 base and J lost 4, with 13 bases in between. Germline values: CDR1 MGHDK, CDR2 SYGVNS. The CDR3 totals 15 residues. This CDR3 is CASSEWEGRGTEAFF. CDR3 DNA sequence: TGTGCCAGCAGTGAATGGGAGGGAAGAGGCACTGAAGCTTTCTTT.

V is TRBV7-9 and J is TRBJ1-4; 7 nucleotides match TRBD1. This CDR3 has 16 amino acids. The trim removed 3 bases at V and 3 bases at J, leaving 7 bases unmatched. CDR1 is SEHNR, CDR2 FQNEAQ, per germline (reference sequence). For the CDR3, the DNA is TGTGCCAGCAGCTTTAACAGGGGCGAGGCTAATGAAAAACTGTTTTTT. Translating it yields CASSFNRGEANEKLFF.

In its sample, this clone was seen a few times. The chain couples TRBV29-1 to TRBJ1-1, with 10 bases that match TRBD1. Per germline, CDR1 SQVTM and CDR2 ANQGSEA. V dropped 7 bases and J dropped 6; count of bases not matched to a gene: 2. This CDR3 is built from 11 residues. CDR3 bases: TGCAGCGCCGGACAGGGGGCTGAAGCTTTCTTT. Protein: CSAGQGAEAFF.

J is TRBJ2-4 and V is TRBV7-8, with D possibly matching TRBD1 (5 bases). This CDR3 is built from 15 residues. Deletions cut 0 bases from V and 2 bases from J, with 8 bases between. The germline gives CDR1 SGHVS, CDR2 FQNEAQ. CDR3 protein: CASSLAAGPKNIQYF. The CDR3 bases are TGTGCCAGCAGCTTAGCGGCAGGGCCCAAAAACATTCAGTACTTC.

This clone was seen only a few times. The chain recombines TRBV9 with TRBJ1-1, with a tentative D call TRBD1 (5 bases). The germline V and J ends were trimmed by 3 bases and 1 base, with 7 bases remaining between them. CDR3 length: 13 amino acids. Germline CDR1 and CDR2: SGDLS and YYNGEE. The CDR3 here is CASSDDRNTEAFF. The CDR3 DNA is TGTGCCAGCAGCGACGACAGGAACACTGAAGCTTTCTTT.

This sequence joins TRBV11-3 and TRBJ2-3; TRBD2 aligns across 13 bases. The trim removed 5 bases at V and 3 bases at J, leaving 8 bases unmatched. Germline V gene sequence: CDR1 SGHNT, CDR2 YENEEA. This CDR3 is 17 amino acids long. CDR3: CASSTRTSGRGTDTQYF. CDR3 DNA sequence: TGTGCCAGCAGCACTCGGACTAGCGGGAGAGGGACAGATACGCAGTATTTT.

The chain links TRBV7-2 to TRBJ2-5, with a possible D match to TRBD1 (6 bases). Trimming removed 5 bases from V and 4 bases from J, with 14 bases in between. The CDR3 has 14 amino acids. Germline V gives CDR1 SGHTA, CDR2 FQGNSA. The CDR3 nucleotides read TGTGCCAGCAGCGCACAGGGTGGGCGAGAGACCCAGTACTTC. It codes for CASSAQGGRETQYF.

The rearrangement links TRBV5-5 to TRBJ1-3; 10 bases fit TRBD1. V trimming: 5 bases; J trimming: 0 bases; junction bases outside the gene matches: 2. The CDR3 spans 15 residues. Looked up from germline, CDR1 is SGHKS and CDR2 is YYEKEE (reference sequence). The CDR3 here is CASRRDRGSGNTIYF. The CDR3 DNA reads as TGTGCCAGCAGGCGGGACAGGGGCTCTGGAAACACCATATATTTT.

This chain uses TRBV6-1 with TRBJ1-6; possible D gene TRBD1, 6 bases. Trimming took 2 bases from V and 7 from J, leaving 12 bases between them. Germline values: CDR1 MNHNS, CDR2 SASEGT. The CDR3 is made up of 15 amino acids. CDR3 bases: TGTGCCAGCAGTGAAACTGCGGACAGCAATTCACCCCTCCACTTT. Its translation: CASSETADSNSPLHF.

The chain recombines TRBV9 with TRBJ1-1; 7 bases match TRBD1. This CDR3 comprises 13 residues. Trimming took 4 bases from V and 5 from J; bases not matched to a gene: 5. Germline V CDR1 and CDR2: SGDLS, YYNGEE. CDR3: CASSTQGETEAFF. CDR3 sequence (DNA): TGTGCCAGCAGCACCCAGGGGGAGACTGAAGCTTTCTTT.

CDR3 sequence reads: CAWSAAGGLGNTIYF. The CDR3, as DNA: TGTGCCTGGAGTGCGGCCGGGGGGCTTGGAAACACCATATATTTT. This chain joins TRBV30 and TRBJ1-3; D is possibly TRBD1 (6 bases). Trimming pared 1 base from V and 3 bases from J, leaving 13 bases between. Germline V lookup: CDR1 GTSNPN, CDR2 SVGIG (reference sequence). The CDR3 covers 15 residues.

The V call is TRBV3-1 (or the pseudogene TRBV3-2), the J call TRBJ1-4; D possibly corresponds to TRBD1 (5 bases). V shed 0 bases and J shed 7 bases, with 12 bases lying between them. Germline CDR1 is LGHDT and CDR2 is YNNKEL (reference sequence). This CDR3 is 15 amino acids long. CDR3 residues: CASSQDQGSFEKLFF. The DNA for the CDR3 is TGTGCCAGCAGCCAAGATCAGGGATCTTTTGAAAAACTGTTTTTT.

CDR3 DNA: TGCGCCAGCAGTGAGTCTTCGGGGTATGGCTACACCTTC. It yields the protein CASSESSGYGYTF. The genes are TRBV10-1 and TRBJ1-2; D call uncertain. Trimming removed 0 bases at V and 5 bases at J, with 7 bases between. The CDR3 is made up of 13 amino acids. Germline V lookup: CDR1 WNHNN, CDR2 SYGVQD (reference sequence).

This clone was recorded once. The CDR3 bases are TGCAGTGCTAGTGTGGGGGCAGCGCACGGCTACACCTTC. As protein: CSASVGAAHGYTF. The chain carries TRBV20-1 and TRBJ1-2, with D tentatively TRBD1 (6 bases). Germline V gives CDR1 DFQATT, CDR2 SNEGSKA (reference sequence). Between the trimmed V and J ends, which lost 3 bases and 8 bases, there was a span of 16 bases. The CDR3 has 13 residues.